The TCR beta chain under discussion was sequenced for a study of cytomegalovirus exposure and HLA in healthy donors. This PCR relied on a set of 60 Vbeta primers and 13 Jbeta primers. Clones were sequenced by immunoSEQ multiplex PCR, and TCRdb holds only the in-frame ones, with some missing. The sample includes about 190,000 clones, less than 85% of them seen just once. The V gene end was trimmed by 3 bases and the J gene end by 6 bases; junction bases not matched to a gene: 2. Per the germline V gene, CDR1 is SGHDT and CDR2 is YYEEEE. The CDR3 has 13 residues. The sample consisted of PBMCs. The source is a young man in good health and CMV-seropositive. The chain combines TRBV5-6 with TRBJ2-5, with 10 positions matching TRBD1. In DNA form, the CDR3 reads TGTGCCAGCAGCTGGGACAGGGGACAGACCCAGTACTTC. Protein: CASSWDRGQTQYF.